The following is a T cell receptor beta chain sequence with its context. The antigen is undetermined. RNA transcripts yielded amplified TCR beta CDR3 regions. First-round RT-PCR with HTBI primers amplified the TCR CDR3 region. TCRdb re-analysed the multiplex PCR reads in MiXCR, keeping a single row per CDR3 protein. The profile covers approximately 710,000 distinct CDR3 sequences, with 17% appearing a single time and 15% to 18% taken by the ten largest. The entry originates in a study of T cells in Graves' hyperthyroidism and ophthalmopathy. The study excluded patients with uncontrolled infection, other autoimmune disease, pregnancy or lactation. A roughly 10 ml volume of fresh peripheral blood provided the PBMCs. Study-wide points: A model built on 13 V-J features separated ophthalmopathy from stable hyperthyroidism. Blood also contained most expanded thyroid clonotypes above 0.001.

The clonotype comes from a man aged 50 to 59 with Graves' hyperthyroidism. Sequencing used blood.

CDR3 protein: CSARPSGNVRNEQFF. DNA for the CDR3: TGCAGTGCTAGACCTAGCGGGAACGTTAGAAATGAGCAGTTCTTC. V gene TRBV20-1 combines with J gene TRBJ2-1, with 9 bases that match TRBD2. CDR1 DFQATT and CDR2 SNEGSKA come from the germline V gene (reference sequence). J was trimmed by 7 bases and V by 2 bases; bases with no gene match: 9. The CDR3 consists of 15 residues.